This T cell receptor beta chain was documented in a study of blood T cell repertoires in COVID-19. Whole-study context: Sites across the United States, Italy and Spain contributed samples from acute and convalescent COVID-19.

Before being deemed recovered, Cohort 3 donors had two negative PCRs, clearance, or symptom resolution. Per the study methods: The assay estimated nucleated cells by amplifying reference gene primers. Sequencing used immunoSEQ multiplex PCR; TCRdb keeps in-frame clones, though not all of them. V, J and clone size derive from that table, while D and trimming were established from the DNA sequence. The table lists under 350,000 clones, 75% to 90% of them singletons, with 1.7% in the top ten. Germline V gene sequence: CDR1 GTSNPN, CDR2 SVGIG (reference sequence). The V end lost 6 bases, the J end lost 0 bases, and 20 bases lay between the germline ends. CDR3 length: 17 residues.

The genes are TRBV30 and TRBJ1-4; D not certain. The sequencing input was PBMCs or T cells enriched from blood (not recorded which). The TCR sequence derives from a woman between 40 and 50 years old who had recovered from COVID-19. CDR3 amino acids: CACRHTHLAPTNEKLFF. As DNA, the CDR3 is TGTGCCTGCCGCCACACCCACCTGGCCCCAACTAATGAAAAACTGTTTTTT.